This T cell receptor (beta chain) emerged from a study of shared clonotypes between healthy human individuals. Only CD45RO-negative cells positively selected for CCR7 counted as naive CD8 cells, so terminally differentiated effector memory CD45RA+ cells were excluded. All of the donors resided in Nashville, Tennessee, and each was a Caucasian adult. Deletions cut 2 bases from V and 0 bases from J, with 12 bases between. The V gene's germline CDR1 is SGHRS and CDR2 YFSETQ. This CDR3 has 15 amino acids. Only in-frame clones appear in the TCRdb table, and some are missing; sequencing was by immunoSEQ multiplex PCR. Of around 2,000,000 clones in the sample, around 93% were seen once.

Specimen: naive CD8+ T cells from PBMCs. This sequence was found in a man younger than 30 in good health. Some clones in this sample may be carry-over from other donors' samples. V usage is TRBV5-1 and J usage is TRBJ2-7; the D gene could be TRBD1 or TRBD2 (5 bases each). Here the CDR3 reads CASSFGLGVSYEQYF. In nucleotides, the CDR3 is TGCGCCAGCAGCTTCGGTCTGGGGGTCTCCTACGAGCAGTACTTC.